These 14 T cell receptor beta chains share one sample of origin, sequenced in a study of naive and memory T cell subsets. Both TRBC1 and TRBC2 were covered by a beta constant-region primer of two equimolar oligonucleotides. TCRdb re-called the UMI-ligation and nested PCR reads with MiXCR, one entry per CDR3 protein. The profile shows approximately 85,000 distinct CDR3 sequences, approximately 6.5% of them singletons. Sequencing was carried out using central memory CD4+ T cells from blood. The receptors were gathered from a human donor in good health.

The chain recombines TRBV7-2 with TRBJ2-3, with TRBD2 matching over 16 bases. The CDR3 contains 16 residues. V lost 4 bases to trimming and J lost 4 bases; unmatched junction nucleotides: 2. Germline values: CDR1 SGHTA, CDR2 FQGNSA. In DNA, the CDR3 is TGTGCCAGCAGCTCGGGACTAGCGGGAGGGGCAGATACGCAGTATTTT. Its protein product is CASSSGLAGGADTQYF.

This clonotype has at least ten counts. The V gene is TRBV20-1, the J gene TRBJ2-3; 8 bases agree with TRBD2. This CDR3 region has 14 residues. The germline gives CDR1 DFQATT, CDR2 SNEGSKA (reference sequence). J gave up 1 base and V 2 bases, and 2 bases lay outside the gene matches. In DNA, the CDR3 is TGCAGTGCTAGAATTAGCGGGGGCACAGATACGCAGTATTTT. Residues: CSARISGGTDTQYF.

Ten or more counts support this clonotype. The CDR3 region has the DNA TGTGCCAGCAGCTTGGGTGGTTCTTTAGCCAAAAACATTCAGTACTTC. Translation: CASSLGGSLAKNIQYF. The rearrangement joins TRBV5-6 to TRBJ2-4; D call uncertain. Between the trimmed V and J ends, which lost 0 bases and 0 bases, there was a span of 10 bases. Germline V gene sequence: CDR1 SGHDT, CDR2 YYEEEE. CDR3 length: 16 amino acids. Drawing the rest from reference TRBV5-6 and TRBJ2-4, the complete variable domain is DAGVTQSPTHLIKTRGQQVTLRCSPKSGHDTVSWYQQALGQGPQFIFQYYEEEERQRGNFPDRFSGHQFPNYSSELNVNALLLGDSALYLCASSLGGSLAKNIQYFGAGTRLSVL.

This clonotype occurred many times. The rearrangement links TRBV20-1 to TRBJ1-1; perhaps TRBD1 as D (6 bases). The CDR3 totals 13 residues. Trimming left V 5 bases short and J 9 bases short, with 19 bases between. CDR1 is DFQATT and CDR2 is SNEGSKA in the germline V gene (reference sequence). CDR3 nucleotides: TGCAGTGCTGCCATGGGGGCGGGGTCCCAAGCTTTCTTT. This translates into CSAAMGAGSQAFF.

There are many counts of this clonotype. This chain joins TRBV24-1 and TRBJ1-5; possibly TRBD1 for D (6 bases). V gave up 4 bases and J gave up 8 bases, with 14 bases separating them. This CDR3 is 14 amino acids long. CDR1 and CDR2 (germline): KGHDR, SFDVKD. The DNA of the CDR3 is TGTGCCACCAGTGACCCAACAGGGAATGAGCCCCAGCATTTT. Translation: CATSDPTGNEPQHF.

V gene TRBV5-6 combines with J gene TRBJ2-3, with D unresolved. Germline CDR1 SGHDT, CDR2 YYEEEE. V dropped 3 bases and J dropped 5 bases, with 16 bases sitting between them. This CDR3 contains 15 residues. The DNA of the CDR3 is TGTGCCAGCAGCTCGGTTTTGCGGCGAGGAGATACGCAGTATTTT. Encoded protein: CASSSVLRRGDTQYF. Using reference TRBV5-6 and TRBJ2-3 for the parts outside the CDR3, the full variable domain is DAGVTQSPTHLIKTRGQQVTLRCSPKSGHDTVSWYQQALGQGPQFIFQYYEEEERQRGNFPDRFSGHQFPNYSSELNVNALLLGDSALYLCASSSVLRRGDTQYFGPGTRLTVL.

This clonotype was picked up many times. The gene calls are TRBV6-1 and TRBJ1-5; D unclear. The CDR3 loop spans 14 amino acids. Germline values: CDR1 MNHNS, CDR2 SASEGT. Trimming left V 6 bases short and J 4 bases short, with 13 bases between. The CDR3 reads CASRTGAGNQPQHF. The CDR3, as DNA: TGTGCCAGCAGGACGGGAGCTGGTAATCAGCCCCAGCATTTT.

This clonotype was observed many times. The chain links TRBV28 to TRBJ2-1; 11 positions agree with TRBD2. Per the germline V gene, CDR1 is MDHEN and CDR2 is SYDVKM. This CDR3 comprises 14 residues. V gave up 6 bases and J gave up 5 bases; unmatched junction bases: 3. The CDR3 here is CASRTSGGNNEQFF. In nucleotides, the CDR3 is TGTGCCAGCAGAACTAGCGGGGGCAACAATGAGCAGTTCTTC.

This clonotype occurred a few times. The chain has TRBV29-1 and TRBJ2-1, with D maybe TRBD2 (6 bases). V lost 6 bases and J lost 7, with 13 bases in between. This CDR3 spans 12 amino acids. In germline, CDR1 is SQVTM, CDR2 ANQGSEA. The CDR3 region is CSVREVGNEQFF. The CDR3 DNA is TGCAGCGTGCGGGAAGTCGGGAATGAGCAGTTCTTC.

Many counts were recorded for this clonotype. The CDR3 bases are TGTGCCAGCAGATACAGGGGAGGCACAGATACGCAGTATTTT. Translation gives CASRYRGGTDTQYF. The rearrangement uses TRBV6-2 or TRBV6-3 and TRBJ2-3; 7 bases agree with TRBD1. Germline CDR1 is MNHEY and CDR2 is SVGEGT. This CDR3 is 14 amino acids long. The junction had 4 bases not matched to a gene; V was cut back by 6 bases and J by 1 base.

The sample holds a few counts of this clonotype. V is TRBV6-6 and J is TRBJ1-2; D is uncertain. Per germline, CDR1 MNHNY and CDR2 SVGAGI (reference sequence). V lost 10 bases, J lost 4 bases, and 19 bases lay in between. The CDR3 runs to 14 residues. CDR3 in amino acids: CATTDGPTTYGYTF. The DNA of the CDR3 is TGTGCCACTACCGACGGACCCACAACCTATGGCTACACCTTC.

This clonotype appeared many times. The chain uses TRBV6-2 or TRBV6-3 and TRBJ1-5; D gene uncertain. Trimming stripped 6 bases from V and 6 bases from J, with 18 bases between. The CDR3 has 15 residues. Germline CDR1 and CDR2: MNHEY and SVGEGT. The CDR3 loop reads CASSSLQGFGQPQHF. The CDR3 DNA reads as TGTGCCAGCAGCTCCCTACAAGGGTTCGGTCAGCCCCAGCATTTT.

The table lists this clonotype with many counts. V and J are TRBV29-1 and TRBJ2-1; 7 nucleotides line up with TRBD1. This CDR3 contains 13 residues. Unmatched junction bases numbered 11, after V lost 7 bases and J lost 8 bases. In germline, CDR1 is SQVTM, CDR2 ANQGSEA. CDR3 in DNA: TGCAGCGGCCGACAGGGCAGGATGGATGAGCAGTTCTTC. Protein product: CSGRQGRMDEQFF.

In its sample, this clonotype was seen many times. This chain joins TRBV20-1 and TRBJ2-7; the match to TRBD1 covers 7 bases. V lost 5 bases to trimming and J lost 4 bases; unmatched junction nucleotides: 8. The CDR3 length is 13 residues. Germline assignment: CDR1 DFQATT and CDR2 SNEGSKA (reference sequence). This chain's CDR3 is CSAYDGRGYEQYF. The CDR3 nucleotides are TGCAGTGCTTACGACGGCAGGGGGTACGAGCAGTACTTC.